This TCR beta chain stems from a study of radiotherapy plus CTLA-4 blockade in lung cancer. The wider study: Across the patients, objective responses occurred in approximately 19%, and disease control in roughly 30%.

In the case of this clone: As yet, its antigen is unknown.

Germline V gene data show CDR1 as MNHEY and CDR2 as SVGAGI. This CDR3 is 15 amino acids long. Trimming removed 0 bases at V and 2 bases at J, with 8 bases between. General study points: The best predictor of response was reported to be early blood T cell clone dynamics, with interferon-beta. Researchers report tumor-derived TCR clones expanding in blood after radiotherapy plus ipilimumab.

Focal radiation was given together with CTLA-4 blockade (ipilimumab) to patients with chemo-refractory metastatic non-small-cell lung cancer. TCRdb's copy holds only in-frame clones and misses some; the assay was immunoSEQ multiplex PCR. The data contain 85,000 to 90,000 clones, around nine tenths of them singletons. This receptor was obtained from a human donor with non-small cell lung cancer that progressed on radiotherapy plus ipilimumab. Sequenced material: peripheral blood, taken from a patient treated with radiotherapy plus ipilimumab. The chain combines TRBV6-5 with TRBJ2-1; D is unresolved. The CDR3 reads CASSYSQETYNEQFF. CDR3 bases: TGTGCCAGCAGTTACTCGCAGGAGACCTACAATGAGCAGTTCTTC.